A selection of T cell receptor beta chains follows, all from one sample in a study of beta chain features in type 1 diabetes. Only in-frame clones appear in the TCRdb table, and some are missing; sequencing was by immunoSEQ multiplex PCR. The sample comprises some 330,000 clones, about 10% of which are singletons, and about 0.014% rests with the top ten. Sequencing was done on a sample of naive CD4+ T cells from blood. The receptors shown here come from a woman in her 30s in good health. Each CDR3 is given with its conserved first and last residue. The D gene is left open where the match is weak. Some rows mark clone size as missing; the rest say once, few, many or name a class of expanded clone.

d_gene: TRBD1
abundance: few
j_gene: TRBJ1-5
v_gene: TRBV19
CDR3nt: TGTGCCAGTACGAGGGGGCCGGTTGGCAATCAGCCCCAGCATTTT
CDR3aa: CASTRGPVGNQPQHF

d_gene: TRBD2
abundance: few
j_gene: TRBJ2-7
v_gene: TRBV4-3
CDR3nt: TGCGCCAGCAGCCAAGATCTAGCGGGAGGGCCGTACGAGCAGTACTTC
CDR3aa: CASSQDLAGGPYEQYF

d_gene: .
abundance: few
j_gene: TRBJ2-7
v_gene: TRBV18
CDR3nt: TGTGCCAGCTCACCACCGGGGGGCTACGAGCAGTACTTC
CDR3aa: CASSPPGGYEQYF

d_gene: .
abundance: once
j_gene: TRBJ2-1
v_gene: TRBV7-3
CDR3nt: TGTGCCAGCAGCTCCCGACACTCTAATGAGCAGTTCTTC
CDR3aa: CASSSRHSNEQFF

d_gene: TRBD2
abundance: few
j_gene: TRBJ2-1
v_gene: TRBV25-1
CDR3nt: TGTGCCAGCGAAGCGGGAAACTCCTACAATGAGCAGTTCTTC
CDR3aa: CASEAGNSYNEQFF

d_gene: TRBD2
abundance: few
j_gene: TRBJ2-1
v_gene: TRBV19
CDR3nt: TGTGCCAGTAGTATGGAGGGACTAGCGGGAGGTCTCAATGAGCAGTTCTTC
CDR3aa: CASSMEGLAGGLNEQFF

d_gene: TRBD2
abundance: few
j_gene: TRBJ2-4
v_gene: TRBV15
CDR3nt: TGTGCCACCAGCAGAGGTGGGCTAGCGGGGGCCAAAAACATTCAGTACTTC
CDR3aa: CATSRGGLAGAKNIQYF

d_gene: TRBD1
abundance: few
j_gene: TRBJ2-7
v_gene: TRBV18
CDR3nt: TGTGCCAGCTCACCTTGGGACAGGGGTTACGAGCAGTACTTC
CDR3aa: CASSPWDRGYEQYF

d_gene: TRBD2
abundance: .
j_gene: TRBJ2-2
v_gene: TRBV5-1
CDR3nt: TGCGCCAGCTTCAGGACTAGCGGAGACCCCGGGGAGCTGTTTTTT
CDR3aa: CASFRTSGDPGELFF

d_gene: TRBD2
abundance: .
j_gene: TRBJ2-7
v_gene: TRBV28
CDR3nt: TGTGCCAGTTGGACTAGCGGGAGTGTGTACGAGCAGTACTTC
CDR3aa: CASWTSGSVYEQYF

d_gene: .
abundance: few
j_gene: TRBJ1-5
v_gene: TRBV30
CDR3nt: TGTGCCTGGAGTGGTACAGGCCAACTTCAGCCCCAGCATTTT
CDR3aa: CAWSGTGQLQPQHF

d_gene: TRBD1
abundance: few
j_gene: TRBJ2-7
v_gene: TRBV7-2
CDR3nt: TGTGCCAGCAGCTTCGACAGGGGGCGAATCGACGAGCAGTACTTC
CDR3aa: CASSFDRGRIDEQYF

d_gene: TRBD2
abundance: .
j_gene: TRBJ2-3
v_gene: TRBV29-1
CDR3nt: TGCAGCGTTGAAGGGGCGGGAGGCACAGATACGCAGTATTTT
CDR3aa: CSVEGAGGTDTQYF

d_gene: TRBD2
abundance: .
j_gene: TRBJ2-5
v_gene: TRBV9
CDR3nt: TGTGCCAGCAGCGTAGCATCCGGCTCGGGGGGGACACAAGAGACCCAGTACTTC
CDR3aa: CASSVASGSGGTQETQYF

d_gene: TRBD2
abundance: few
j_gene: TRBJ2-5
v_gene: TRBV5-4
CDR3nt: TGTGCCAGCAGCTTGACTAGCGGGAGCTCCGAGACCCAGTACTTC
CDR3aa: CASSLTSGSSETQYF

d_gene: TRBD2
abundance: .
j_gene: TRBJ2-2
v_gene: TRBV7-3
CDR3nt: TGTGCCAGCAGCTTCCTCGGACTAGCGGGAAACACCGGGGAGCTGTTTTTT
CDR3aa: CASSFLGLAGNTGELFF

d_gene: .
abundance: .
j_gene: TRBJ1-3
v_gene: TRBV25-1
CDR3nt: TGTGCCAGCAGTGCCCCCTCACTCAGGGGAGCTGGAAACACCATATATTTT
CDR3aa: CASSAPSLRGAGNTIYF

d_gene: .
abundance: .
j_gene: TRBJ1-5
v_gene: TRBV6-5
CDR3nt: TGTGCCAGCAGCCGTACAGGGCAGGGTCGTCAGCCCCAGCATTTT
CDR3aa: CASSRTGQGRQPQHF

d_gene: .
abundance: few
j_gene: TRBJ2-5
v_gene: TRBV28
CDR3nt: TGTGCCAGCAGTTTTTTTGTTCGTCAAGAGACCCAGTACTTC
CDR3aa: CASSFFVRQETQYF

d_gene: .
abundance: .
j_gene: TRBJ1-1
v_gene: TRBV19
CDR3nt: TGTGCCAGTAATCTTACGCGGTGGACTGAAGCTTTCTTT
CDR3aa: CASNLTRWTEAFF

d_gene: .
abundance: .
j_gene: TRBJ1-2
v_gene: TRBV18
CDR3nt: TGTGCCAGCTCACCGGGCCCCAGGGGCTACACCTTC
CDR3aa: CASSPGPRGYTF

d_gene: TRBD2
abundance: .
j_gene: TRBJ2-1
v_gene: TRBV7-2
CDR3nt: TGTGCCAGCAGCTCCCAATCTAGCGGGAGGGCCGCTGAGCAGTTCTTC
CDR3aa: CASSSQSSGRAAEQFF

d_gene: TRBD1
abundance: few
j_gene: TRBJ2-1
v_gene: TRBV5-1
CDR3nt: TGCGCCAGCAACGAGGGGCGGACAGGCGGCTCCTACAATGAGCAGTTCTTC
CDR3aa: CASNEGRTGGSYNEQFF

d_gene: TRBD2
abundance: .
j_gene: TRBJ2-1
v_gene: TRBV27
CDR3nt: TGTGCCAGCAGTTGGGGACTAGCGGGTTTTGAGCAGTTCTTC
CDR3aa: CASSWGLAGFEQFF

d_gene: TRBD1
abundance: few
j_gene: TRBJ1-5
v_gene: TRBV7-9
CDR3nt: TGTGCCAGCAGCAGGGGGCTGAGTCAGCCCCAGCATTTT
CDR3aa: CASSRGLSQPQHF

d_gene: TRBD2
abundance: .
j_gene: TRBJ2-2
v_gene: TRBV25-1
CDR3nt: TGTGCCAGCACCCCACCGACTAGCGGGAGAGGCACCGGGGAGCTGTTTTTT
CDR3aa: CASTPPTSGRGTGELFF

d_gene: TRBD1
abundance: .
j_gene: TRBJ2-5
v_gene: TRBV30
CDR3nt: TGTGCCTGGAGTGGGGGTAGGGGGCGGAAAGAGTACTTC
CDR3aa: CAWSGGRGRKEYF

d_gene: TRBD2
abundance: few
j_gene: TRBJ2-1
v_gene: TRBV29-1
CDR3nt: TGCAGCGTGGGGAGTATAGGCGGGAGCTCCTACAATGAGCAGTTCTTC
CDR3aa: CSVGSIGGSSYNEQFF

d_gene: TRBD2
abundance: .
j_gene: TRBJ2-5
v_gene: TRBV13
CDR3nt: TGTGCCAGCAGCTTTGGAGCGGGAGAAGAGACCCAGTACTTC
CDR3aa: CASSFGAGEETQYF

d_gene: TRBD2
abundance: .
j_gene: TRBJ2-6
v_gene: TRBV5-4
CDR3nt: TGTGCCAGCAGCTTGGGACTAGCGGGAGTGTCTGGGGCCAACGTCCTGACTTTC
CDR3aa: CASSLGLAGVSGANVLTF

d_gene: .
abundance: .
j_gene: TRBJ2-7
v_gene: TRBV19
CDR3nt: TGTGCCAGTAGTATAGACGAGGGAGGCGGATACGAGCAGTACTTC
CDR3aa: CASSIDEGGGYEQYF

d_gene: TRBD1
abundance: few
j_gene: TRBJ2-1
v_gene: TRBV9
CDR3nt: TGTGCCAGCAGCGTAGGAACAGGGGGCTGGAATGAGCAGTTCTTC
CDR3aa: CASSVGTGGWNEQFF

d_gene: .
abundance: few
j_gene: TRBJ2-5
v_gene: TRBV11-1
CDR3nt: TGTGCCAGCAGCTTGGCGGTAACCCAAGAGACCCAGTACTTC
CDR3aa: CASSLAVTQETQYF

d_gene: TRBD2
abundance: .
j_gene: TRBJ2-5
v_gene: TRBV28
CDR3nt: TGTGCCAGCACCTCTCTAGCGGGAGGGTCGTACCAAGAGACCCAGTACTTC
CDR3aa: CASTSLAGGSYQETQYF

d_gene: .
abundance: few
j_gene: TRBJ2-5
v_gene: TRBV28
CDR3nt: TGTGCCAGCAGTTTAGAGTTAGGAGCTGAGACCCAGTACTTC
CDR3aa: CASSLELGAETQYF

d_gene: .
abundance: .
j_gene: TRBJ1-5
v_gene: TRBV30
CDR3nt: TGTGCCTGGAGTCCCGGGGGGGCTGGCAATCAGCCCCAGCATTTT
CDR3aa: CAWSPGGAGNQPQHF

d_gene: .
abundance: few
j_gene: TRBJ2-4
v_gene: TRBV9
CDR3nt: TGTGCCAGCAGCGTAGCTCCGGACACCTTAGCCAAAAACATTCAGTACTTC
CDR3aa: CASSVAPDTLAKNIQYF